These T cell receptor beta chains were read from a single sample in a study of quantifying T cell responses using KT2 cells. TCRdb fed the UMI-ligation and nested PCR reads into MiXCR, producing one record per CDR3 protein. The table records over 25,000 distinct CDR3 sequences, around a tenth of them present only once. What was sequenced was PBMCs spiked with cells of the T cell clone KT2. These receptors were collected from a human donor. The CDR3 runs from the conserved cysteine through the conserved F or W. The D gene is left open where the match is weak. Where a row states a size, it is once, few, many or the class of an expanded clone; other rows omit it.

D | J | V | size | DNA | CDR3
NA | TRBJ1-2 | TRBV20-1 | many | TGCAGTGCTAGAGATATTTTATCTGGGGAACGGGTTGGCTACACCTTC | CSARDILSGERVGYTF
NA | TRBJ1-5 | TRBV7-6 | NA | TGTGCCAGCAGCTTAGGCAGGGCGAATCAGCCCCAGCATTTT | CASSLGRANQPQHF
NA | TRBJ1-2 | TRBV9 | many | TGTGCCAGCAGCGGTGGACAGTGGGACTATGGCTACACCTTC | CASSGGQWDYGYTF
TRBD2 | TRBJ2-7 | TRBV4-2 | NA | TGTGCCAGCAGCCCCAGCGGGGGACTAGCGGGGGACCACGAGCAGTACTTC | CASSPSGGLAGDHEQYF
TRBD1 | TRBJ2-7 | TRBV5-4 | many | TGTGCCAGCAGCAACGGTGGGACAGGGATTCGTGAGCAGTACTTC | CASSNGGTGIREQYF
NA | TRBJ1-6 | TRBV12-3/TRBV12-4 | many | TGTGCCAGCAGTTTTTCGTCAATCGCCTATAATTCACCCCTCCACTTT | CASSFSSIAYNSPLHF
TRBD2 | TRBJ2-3 | TRBV3-1 | few | TGTGCCAGCAGCCGGACTAGCGGGGGGGCAGCTACGCAGTATTTT | CASSRTSGGAATQYF
NA | TRBJ1-3 | TRBV7-2 | few | TGTGCCAGCAGCCCCTACAGCTCTGGAAACACCATATATTTT | CASSPYSSGNTIYF
NA | TRBJ2-1 | TRBV10-2 | few | TGCGCCAGCAGCCAATACAGGGTCTGGGTACACAATGAGCAGTTCTTC | CASSQYRVWVHNEQFF
NA | TRBJ1-2 | TRBV2 | NA | TGTGCCAGCAGTGAGGAATTGGATTTCTATGGCTACACCTTC | CASSEELDFYGYTF
NA | TRBJ2-2 | TRBV3-1 | many | TGTGCCAGCAGCGGGCTGATCACCGGGGAGCTGTTTTTT | CASSGLITGELFF
TRBD1 | TRBJ1-1 | TRBV12-3/TRBV12-4 | many | TGTGCCAGCAGGTCACAGGGGGCTGAAGCTTTCTTT | CASRSQGAEAFF
NA | TRBJ1-5 | TRBV12-3/TRBV12-4 | NA | TGTGCCAGCAGCGGCAGAGCGTCTATCGAGCCCCAGCATTTT | CASSGRASIEPQHF
TRBD2 | TRBJ2-7 | TRBV6-1 | NA | TGTGCCAGCAGTGAAGGGGGGGGGTTCAACGAGCAGTACTTC | CASSEGGGFNEQYF
NA | TRBJ2-7 | TRBV6-2/TRBV6-3 | once | TGTGCCAGCAGTTGGGCAGGGTCCTACGAGCAGTACTTC | CASSWAGSYEQYF
TRBD2 | TRBJ2-7 | TRBV7-2 | many | TGTGCCAGCAGTCGGGGGGGTTACGAGCAGTACTTC | CASSRGGYEQYF